The following is a TCR beta chain sequence with its context. Antigen unknown. It may be a read error: a sequence one base away is much more abundant. This sample is part of a study of T cell repertoires in cytomegalovirus infection. The overall study: An indication of both CMV infection and matching HLA type came from public TCR beta signatures. Findings and limits, study-wide: Adding up the frequency of public TCR beta families identified people who carried CMV plus the relevant HLA. The ex vivo response showed dominance by HLA-C-restricted CMV-specific TCR beta clonotypes.

TCRdb reprocessed the reads with MiXCR, giving one entry per CDR3 protein. The sample consists of around 280,000 distinct CDR3 sequences, 12% to 15% of them appearing once. Per germline, CDR1 SGHVS and CDR2 FNYEAQ. This CDR3 spans 14 amino acids. What was sequenced was PBMCs. The receptor's source is a human donor in good health (CMV status not recorded). Some clones in this sample may be carry-over from other donors' samples. The chain recombines TRBV7-6 with TRBJ1-2; D is ambiguous. CDR3 sequence: CACSLAVMGYGYTF. CDR3 sequence (DNA): TGTGCCTGCAGCTTAGCGGTGATGGGGTATGGCTACACCTTC.